Below, one T cell receptor (beta chain) is given with its context. The antigen remains undetermined. Trimming at V came to 5 bases and at J to 0 bases, leaving 6 bases not matched to a gene. The CDR3 is 15 residues long. Germline V gene data show CDR1 as LNHDA and CDR2 as SQIVND (reference sequence). This sample is drawn from a study of cytomegalovirus exposure and HLA in healthy donors. General study findings and limits: In a later analysis, at a false discovery rate of 0.05, 17,000 or so TCR beta sequences were associated with HLA alleles.

The PCR ran on 60 Vbeta and 13 Jbeta primers. Sequencing used immunoSEQ multiplex PCR; TCRdb keeps in-frame clones, though not all of them. The sample lists under 200,000 clones, approximately 78% occurring once. This chain uses TRBV19 with TRBJ2-5; 7 nucleotides agree with TRBD1. The sequence was obtained from a woman aged 18-30 years in good health and CMV-seronegative. The specimen sequenced was PBMCs. The CDR3 protein is CASSRQGANQETQYF. As DNA, the CDR3 is TGTGCCAGTAGTCGACAGGGCGCAAACCAAGAGACCCAGTACTTC. The entire variable domain, with the rest obtained from reference TRBV19 and TRBJ2-5, is as follows: DGGITQSPKYLFRKEGQNVTLSCEQNLNHDAMYWYRQDPGQGLRLIYYSQIVNDFQKGDIAEGYSVSREKKESFPLTVTSAQKNPTAFYLCASSRQGANQETQYFGPGTRLLVL.